Below are 5 T cell receptor beta chains sequenced from a single sample in a study of T cells in Graves' hyperthyroidism and ophthalmopathy (dated by TCRdb to between 2018 and 2021). Libraries were constructed by multiplex PCR. For sequencing, an Illumina HiSeq 2000 was employed. The TCR beta CDR3 regions were amplified from RNA transcripts. A first-round RT-PCR of the TCR CDR3 used the HTBI primer set with the Qiagen OneStep RT-PCR kit. TCRdb reworked the public reads: Q25 trimming with fastp, MiXCR clone assembly, productive beta chains retained. Each CDR3 protein gets just one entry, which takes the most common genes and DNA from the rows behind it. The table for this sample lists under 300,000 distinct CDR3 sequences; 13% of them were counted only once. Almost 8% of the sample is taken by the ten largest. The specimen was blood. Every receptor here comes from a woman in her 30s with Graves' hyperthyroidism that later progressed to Graves' ophthalmopathy.

This clonotype was seen many times. The V gene is TRBV27, the J gene TRBJ2-7, with 7 bases lining up with TRBD2. Germline trimming cut 3 bases from V and 3 bases from J; bases unmatched to any gene: 5. Germline V gene lookup returns CDR1 MNHEY and CDR2 SMNVEV (reference sequence). CDR3 length: 14 amino acids. CDR3 sequence (DNA): TGTGCCAGCAGTTTTGGCGGGGGAAACTACGAGCAGTACTTC. This translates into CASSFGGGNYEQYF.

This clonotype was seen repeatedly, ten times or more. V is TRBV18 and J is TRBJ2-1, with D possibly called TRBD1 or TRBD2 (5 bases each). Germline CDR1 and CDR2: KGHSH and LQKENI. CDR3 length equals 12 residues. The V end lost 3 bases, the J end lost 9 bases, and 9 bases lay between the germline ends. Here the CDR3 DNA reads TGTGCCAGCTCACCGGCCGGGACTGAGCAGTTCTTC. It is translated as CASSPAGTEQFF.

The V call is TRBV28, the J call TRBJ2-7; 9 positions agree with TRBD1. The CDR3 covers 18 residues. CDR1 MDHEN and CDR2 SYDVKM come from the germline V gene. J lost 3 bases, V lost 7 bases, and 19 bases had no gene match. In nucleotides, the CDR3 is TGTGCCAGCAAGTTAGTAGGGGGGATAGGGACAGGGATCTACGAGCAGTACTTC. It specifies CASKLVGGIGTGIYEQYF.

This clonotype has more than one count but fewer than ten. The chain has TRBV20-1 and TRBJ2-1, with 10 bases matching TRBD2. Germline V gene lookup returns CDR1 DFQATT and CDR2 SNEGSKA (reference sequence). The CDR3 totals 14 residues. Trimming removed 4 bases from V and 2 bases from J; junction bases left unmatched: 2. CDR3 sequence reads: CSAKGLAAYNEQFF. The CDR3 DNA sequence: TGCAGTGCTAAAGGACTAGCGGCCTACAATGAGCAGTTCTTC.

This clonotype appeared many times. The rearrangement links TRBV18 to TRBJ2-1, with TRBD2 matching over 11 bases. V was clipped by 2 bases and J by 6 bases; unmatched bases: 12. Germline CDR1 KGHSH, CDR2 LQKENI. The CDR3 is 18 residues long. The DNA for the CDR3 is TGTGCCAGCTCACCAGTGAAAATAGCGGGAGGGCCGGGCAATGAGCAGTTCTTC. This sequence encodes CASSPVKIAGGPGNEQFF.